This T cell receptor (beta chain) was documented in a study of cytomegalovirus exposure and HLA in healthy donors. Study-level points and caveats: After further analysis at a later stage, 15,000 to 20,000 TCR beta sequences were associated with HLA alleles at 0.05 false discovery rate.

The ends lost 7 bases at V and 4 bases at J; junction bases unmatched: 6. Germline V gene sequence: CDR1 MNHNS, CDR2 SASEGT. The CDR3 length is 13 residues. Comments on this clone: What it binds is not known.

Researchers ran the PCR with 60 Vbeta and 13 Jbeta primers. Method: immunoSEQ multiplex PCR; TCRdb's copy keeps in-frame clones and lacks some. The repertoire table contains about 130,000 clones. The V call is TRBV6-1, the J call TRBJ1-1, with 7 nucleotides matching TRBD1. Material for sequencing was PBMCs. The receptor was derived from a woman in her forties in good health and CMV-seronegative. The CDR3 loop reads CASKTNRGTEAFF. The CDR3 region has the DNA TGTGCCAGCAAAACCAACAGGGGCACTGAAGCTTTCTTT.